This section outlines one T cell receptor beta chain sequence together with its context. The sample originates from a study of T cell changes during pregnancy in multiple sclerosis. Only in-frame clones appear in the TCRdb table, and some are missing; sequencing was by immunoSEQ multiplex PCR. This table holds tens of thousands of clones, 92% found once. V lost 4 bases to trimming and J lost 3 bases; unmatched junction nucleotides: 4. Germline CDR1 is SNHLY and CDR2 is FYNNEI. The CDR3 has 14 residues. The sample here was CD8+ T cells from peripheral blood mononuclear cells, taken in the third trimester of pregnancy. The source of this sequence is a female donor with multiple sclerosis, enrolled in a pregnancy study. The chain uses TRBV2 and TRBJ2-7; TRBD1 matches 9 bases. The CDR3 spells CASSGTGAIYEQYF. CDR3 coding DNA: TGTGCCAGCAGTGGGACAGGGGCGATCTACGAGCAGTACTTC.